The following is a T cell receptor (beta chain) sequence with its context. Its antigen is still unknown. This could be a read error, since a much larger clone is one nucleotide away. TCRdb reprocessed the PCR reads with MiXCR, giving one entry per CDR3 protein. The data hold 8,500 to 11,000 distinct CDR3 sequences, with around 20% observed a single time. This record belongs to a study of molecular identifiers for immune sequencing clone quantification. CD8+CD4-CCR7+CD45RA+ sorting gave the naive CD8 T cells. Study-wide points: Over 99% of CMV-specific effector molecules, but under 1% of naive ones, were in clones above 20 copies.

The germline V gene has CDR1 SGHRS and CDR2 YFSETQ. This CDR3 comprises 13 residues. V was trimmed by 1 base and J by 1 base, leaving 5 bases between them. The clonotype originates from a human donor in good health. Some libraries in this study had Jurkat cell RNA spiked in. V gene TRBV5-1 combines with J gene TRBJ1-1; the D is unclear. What was sequenced was naive CD8+ T cells from blood, with Jurkat cell RNA spiked in. Subset noted: FACS-sorted CD8+CD4-CCR7+CD45RA+ naive T cells. The chain's CDR3 is CASSLHRNTEAFF. Here the CDR3 DNA reads TGCGCCAGCAGCTTGCATAGGAACACTGAAGCTTTCTTT.